These T cell receptor beta chains were read from a single sample in a study of beta chain features in type 1 diabetes. TCRdb keeps only in-frame clones here, not all; method: immunoSEQ multiplex PCR. The sample yields around 320,000 clones, 14% seen once. Specimen: central memory CD4+ T cells from blood. The source of these receptors is a man between 25 and 39 years old in good health. CDR3s include the opening cysteine and the closing phenylalanine or tryptophan. D genes are given only for firm matches. The size entry is marked missing in some rows and otherwise reads once, few, many or a size class.

J,V,D,size,CDR3,DNA
TRBJ2-7,TRBV5-1,TRBD1,few,CASSQTGGRSYEQYF,TGCGCCAGCAGCCAGACAGGGGGCCGTTCCTACGAGCAGTACTTC
TRBJ2-1,TRBV19,.,.,CASSSGVVYEQFF,TGTGCCAGTAGTTCGGGGGTCGTCTATGAGCAGTTCTTC
TRBJ1-1,TRBV7-9,TRBD1,.,CASSPRQGEAFF,TGTGCCAGCAGCCCGCGACAGGGGGAAGCTTTCTTT
TRBJ2-3,TRBV5-4,TRBD2,few,CASSARLAGKGGDTQYF,TGTGCCAGCAGCGCTAGACTAGCGGGGAAAGGAGGAGATACGCAGTATTTT
TRBJ2-7,TRBV9,TRBD2,.,CASSHGTSGGSTYEQYF,TGTGCCAGCAGCCACGGGACTAGCGGGGGGAGTACCTACGAGCAGTACTTC
TRBJ2-1,TRBV11-2,TRBD1,few,CASSITGGKTYNEQFF,TGTGCCAGCAGCATAACAGGGGGAAAGACCTACAATGAGCAGTTCTTC
TRBJ1-1,TRBV6-5,.,.,CASSYRGRGTEAFF,TGTGCCAGCAGTTACCGGGGAAGGGGCACTGAAGCTTTCTTT
TRBJ1-1,TRBV2,TRBD1,few,CASRPGQGKIGAFF,TGTGCCAGCAGACCAGGACAGGGCAAGATTGGAGCTTTCTTT
TRBJ2-2,TRBV11-2,.,few,CASSLVSDNTGELFF,TGTGCCAGCAGCTTAGTGTCAGACAACACCGGGGAGCTGTTTTTT
TRBJ1-2,TRBV4-3,TRBD1,many,CASSRDRGYGYTF,TGCGCCAGCAGCCGGGACAGGGGCTATGGCTACACCTTC
TRBJ1-2,TRBV7-2,.,.,CASSLDGESLRGYGYTF,TGTGCCAGCAGCTTAGATGGGGAGAGTTTGAGGGGGTATGGCTACACCTTC
TRBJ2-6,TRBV5-4,.,.,CASSLAGRAGANVLTF,TGTGCCAGCAGCTTGGCCGGAAGGGCTGGGGCCAACGTCCTGACTTTC
TRBJ2-1,TRBV19,.,few,CASSTSEAVNEQFF,TGTGCCAGTAGTACCTCGGAGGCGGTCAATGAGCAGTTCTTC
TRBJ1-2,TRBV27,.,few,CASSLSPLLERGNGYTF,TGTGCCAGCAGTTTATCTCCCCTCCTCGAACGGGGGAATGGCTACACCTTC
TRBJ1-3,TRBV5-6,.,.,CASSLGGVGGNTIYF,TGTGCCAGCAGCTTAGGAGGGGTCGGTGGAAACACCATATATTTT
TRBJ2-2,TRBV28,TRBD1,few,CASKLRQGNTGELFF,TGTGCCAGCAAACTACGACAGGGCAACACCGGGGAGCTGTTTTTT
TRBJ1-3,TRBV9,.,.,CASSVEVSSGNTIYF,TGTGCCAGCAGCGTAGAGGTCAGCTCTGGAAACACCATATATTTT
TRBJ1-3,TRBV6-5,.,.,CASSPRGGYGNTIYF,TGTGCCAGCAGTCCCAGGGGAGGCTACGGAAACACCATATATTTT
TRBJ1-6,TRBV7-2,.,few,CASSPYGSPLHF,TGTGCCAGCAGTCCCTACGGTTCACCCCTCCACTTT
TRBJ1-2,TRBV15,TRBD1,few,CATSRNDRGYGYTF,TGTGCCACCAGCAGAAACGACAGGGGCTATGGCTACACCTTC
TRBJ2-6,TRBV5-1,.,few,CASRGIQTVSGANVLTF,TGCGCCAGCCGTGGTATCCAGACAGTCTCTGGGGCCAACGTCCTGACTTTC
TRBJ1-4,TRBV11-3,.,.,CASSQFGEKLFF,TGTGCCAGCAGCCAATTTGGCGAAAAACTGTTTTTT
TRBJ2-3,TRBV10-3,.,.,CAISEGAPDTQYF,TGTGCCATCAGTGAGGGGGCACCAGATACGCAGTATTTT
TRBJ2-6,TRBV19,.,few,CASAYPGVSGANVLTF,TGTGCCAGTGCTTATCCAGGGGTGTCTGGGGCCAACGTCCTGACTTTC
TRBJ1-1,TRBV14,.,.,CASSQAGRGPGAFF,TGTGCCAGCAGCCAAGCCGGTAGGGGCCCCGGGGCTTTCTTT
TRBJ2-4,TRBV4-3,.,.,CASSLMADRAKNIQYF,TGCGCCAGCAGCTTGATGGCCGACCGAGCCAAAAACATTCAGTACTTC
TRBJ1-2,TRBV7-3,TRBD1,few,CASSLLPGQGGGYTF,TGTGCCAGCAGCTTGCTCCCGGGACAGGGCGGAGGCTACACCTTC
TRBJ1-1,TRBV5-8,.,.,CASSSPGLNTEAFF,TGTGCCAGCAGCTCGCCGGGCCTCAACACTGAAGCTTTCTTT
TRBJ2-7,TRBV18,TRBD1,few,CASSPPGQSYEQYF,TGTGCCAGCTCACCACCGGGACAGTCCTACGAGCAGTACTTC